This passage covers 24 T cell receptor beta chains from one sample sequenced in a study of blood T cell repertoires in COVID-19. The method was immunoSEQ multiplex PCR; TCRdb's version includes in-frame clones alone and lacks a portion of them. The sample holds fewer than 200,000 clones, 60% to 80% seen once. Sequenced: peripheral blood. All receptors come from a woman in her seventies with acute or convalescent COVID-19.

The genes are TRBV10-3 and TRBJ2-1, with 8 positions matching TRBD2. The germline V gene has CDR1 ENHRY and CDR2 SYGVKD. The J segment lost 6 bases and the V segment lost 5 bases, leaving 9 bases of the junction unmatched. This CDR3 spans 15 amino acids. Written as DNA, the CDR3 is TGTGCCATCAGTAAAGGACTAGCTGCTCTCAATGAGCAGTTCTTC. Encoded protein: CAISKGLAALNEQFF.

V gene TRBV19 combines with J gene TRBJ1-6; D remains unclear. The germline gives CDR1 LNHDA, CDR2 SQIVND (reference sequence). The length of the CDR3 is 15 residues. Deletions cut 6 bases from V and 0 bases from J, with 9 bases between. The CDR3 sequence is CASSLRSSYNSPLHF. DNA of the CDR3: TGTGCCAGTAGCCTTCGGAGCTCCTATAATTCACCCCTCCACTTT.

The J gene is TRBJ2-7, the V gene TRBV12-3 or TRBV12-4; the D gene is possibly TRBD2 (6 bases). This CDR3 is 13 amino acids long. V was pared by 3 bases and J by 6 bases, with 12 bases between. In DNA form, the CDR3 reads TGTGCCAGCAGTTTTGGGAGGAGCCTCGAGCAGTACTTC. As protein: CASSFGRSLEQYF.

The chain uses TRBV4-1 and TRBJ1-4, with 8 bases aligning to TRBD1. Per the germline V gene, CDR1 is MGHRA and CDR2 is YSYEKL. V was clipped by 1 base and J by 4 bases; unmatched bases: 2. The CDR3 runs 15 residues. The CDR3 reads CASSQGQGNNEKLFF. CDR3 DNA sequence: TGCGCCAGCAGCCAAGGACAGGGGAATAATGAAAAACTGTTTTTT.

V and J are TRBV5-8 and TRBJ2-5; 7 nucleotides line up with TRBD1. Germline V gene data show CDR1 as SGHTS and CDR2 as YDEGEE. The CDR3 runs 15 residues. After removal of 2 bases from V and 4 bases from J, the junction contained 8 bases not matched to a gene. DNA of the CDR3: TGTGCCAGCAGCTTAGGACAGGCGGAGAGAGAGACCCAGTACTTC. Protein: CASSLGQAERETQYF.

V is TRBV7-9 and J is TRBJ1-3; unclear D gene. V lost 1 base and J 0 bases, leaving 10 bases between the germline ends. The CDR3 is made up of 16 amino acids. The germline V gene encodes CDR1 SEHNR and CDR2 FQNEAQ (reference sequence). This CDR3 is CASSLGGLSSGNTIYF. The CDR3 region has the DNA TGTGCCAGCAGCTTAGGAGGCTTGAGCTCTGGAAACACCATATATTTT.

This clone was counted once. V and J are TRBV11-2 and TRBJ2-7, with 8 bases identical to TRBD1. The CDR3 is made up of 13 amino acids. Germline CDR1 is SGHAT and CDR2 is FQNNGV. J was trimmed by 6 bases and V by 1 base; bases with no gene match: 2. The CDR3 DNA reads as TGTGCCAGCAGCTTAGCCACAGGGGGCGAGCAGTACTTC. As protein: CASSLATGGEQYF.

The chain couples TRBV3-1 (or the pseudogene TRBV3-2) to TRBJ1-1; 8 bases are a match to TRBD1. Germline trimming cut 5 bases from V and 3 bases from J; bases unmatched to any gene: 5. In germline, CDR1 is LGHDT, CDR2 YNNKEL (reference sequence). The CDR3 extends over 14 amino acids. The CDR3 sequence: CASSNMDRDTEAFF. CDR3 DNA sequence: TGTGCCAGCAGCAACATGGACAGGGACACTGAAGCTTTCTTT.

The chain carries TRBV5-1 and TRBJ1-1; 10 bases are shared with TRBD1. This CDR3 is built from 16 residues. Germline V lookup: CDR1 SGHRS, CDR2 YFSETQ. V trimming: 3 bases; J trimming: 5 bases; junction bases outside the gene matches: 10. CDR3 DNA: TGCGCCAGCAGCTGGAGGATGGGACAGGGGAAGACTGAAGCTTTCTTT. Translation: CASSWRMGQGKTEAFF.

This clone was observed at least ten times. The chain joins TRBV7-2 to TRBJ2-3, with D possibly matching TRBD1 (6 bases). Between the trimmed V and J ends, which lost 4 bases and 5 bases, there was a span of 16 bases. Germline loops: CDR1 SGHTA, CDR2 FQGNSA. This CDR3 has 15 residues. In DNA form, the CDR3 reads TGTGCCAGCAGCTGGTCGGCAGGGGAGAAAGATACGCAGTATTTT. The encoded protein is CASSWSAGEKDTQYF.

The genes are TRBV7-6 and TRBJ2-2; D might be TRBD1 (5 bases). This CDR3 has 16 amino acids. V lost 0 bases, J lost 2 bases, and 10 bases lay in between. Germline values: CDR1 SGHVS, CDR2 FNYEAQ. CDR3: CASSLAIDRNTGELFF. DNA of the CDR3: TGTGCCAGCAGCTTAGCGATTGACAGAAACACCGGGGAGCTGTTTTTT.

The chain combines TRBV2 with TRBJ1-1; 8 bases are shared with TRBD1. Germline trimming cut 6 bases from V and 2 bases from J; bases unmatched to any gene: 8. The CDR3 runs 15 residues. Germline values: CDR1 SNHLY, CDR2 FYNNEI. CDR3 loop: CASRVLQGGNTEAFF. For the CDR3, the DNA is TGTGCCAGCAGAGTACTACAGGGGGGCAACACTGAAGCTTTCTTT.

The chain uses TRBV2 and TRBJ1-5; D is ambiguous. This CDR3 region has 13 residues. Germline assignment: CDR1 SNHLY and CDR2 FYNNEI. V was cut by 4 bases and J by 5 bases, with 9 bases left in between. CDR3 protein: CASSVYRDQPQHF. The CDR3 DNA sequence: TGTGCCAGCAGTGTCTACAGAGATCAGCCCCAGCATTTT.

This clone was seen a few times. The J gene is TRBJ1-4, the V gene TRBV21-1; TRBD1 is the table's D call and was not checked against the DNA. TRBV21-1 is an annotated pseudogene. CDR3 length: 14 amino acids. DNA of the CDR3: TGTGCCAGCCCCAGGGGCGAGGCTAATGAAAAACTGTTTTTT. Translation gives CASPRGEANEKLFF.

This chain connects TRBV28 to TRBJ2-1, with 7 positions matching TRBD2. After removal of 7 bases from V and 2 bases from J, the junction contained 8 bases not matched to a gene. Germline CDR1 is MDHEN and CDR2 is SYDVKM. The CDR3 is 15 residues long. The CDR3 loop is CASTPASGPYNEQFF. CDR3 DNA: TGTGCCAGCACCCCGGCTAGCGGCCCCTACAATGAGCAGTTCTTC.

The V call is TRBV19, the J call TRBJ1-5; D possibly corresponds to TRBD1 (6 bases). CDR1 and CDR2 from the germline V gene are LNHDA and SQIVND (reference sequence). The CDR3 is 12 residues long. V gave up 8 bases and J gave up 7 bases, with 12 bases separating them. The CDR3 DNA sequence: TGTGCCAGTCACAGGGCTGACCAGCCCCAGCATTTT. This encodes CASHRADQPQHF. Combining the CDR3 with reference TRBV19 and TRBJ1-5 gives the whole variable domain DGGITQSPKYLFRKEGQNVTLSCEQNLNHDAMYWYRQDPGQGLRLIYYSQIVNDFQKGDIAEGYSVSREKKESFPLTVTSAQKNPTAFYLCASHRADQPQHFGDGTRLSIL.

The J gene is TRBJ1-2, the V gene TRBV6-2 or TRBV6-3; D is unresolved. The CDR3 totals 12 residues. Germline CDR1 reads MNHEY; CDR2 reads SVGEGT. Trimming pared 2 bases from V and 10 bases from J, leaving 11 bases between. This CDR3 is CASSYGEEAYTF. The CDR3 DNA follows: TGTGCCAGCAGTTACGGGGAGGAGGCCTACACCTTC.

This clone was counted a few times. The chain employs TRBV29-1 and TRBJ2-2, with TRBD2 matching over 13 bases. The CDR3 spans 14 residues. CDR1 and CDR2 from the germline V gene are SQVTM and ANQGSEA. V gave up 8 bases and J gave up 7 bases; unmatched junction bases: 7. The CDR3 nucleotides are TGCAGCATTGGGACTAGCGGGACCGGCGGGGAGCTGTTTTTT. Its translation: CSIGTSGTGGELFF.

The genes are TRBV27 and TRBJ2-1, with 9 bases identical to TRBD1. Germline V gene lookup returns CDR1 MNHEY and CDR2 SMNVEV (reference sequence). V shed 9 bases, J shed 5 bases, and the junction held 8 bases outside the gene matches. CDR3 length equals 14 residues. For the CDR3, the DNA is TGTGCCAGTAAGACAGGGGGGTTTCACAATGAGCAGTTCTTC. Its protein product is CASKTGGFHNEQFF.

This chain connects TRBV7-2 to TRBJ1-3; the match to TRBD1 covers 8 bases. The germline CDR1 and CDR2 sequences are SGHTA and FQGNSA. The CDR3 is made up of 16 amino acids. With V trimmed by 4 bases and J by 0 bases, 5 bases remained unmatched. The CDR3 DNA is TGTGCCAGCAGCTCAAAGACAGGGGCCTCTGGAAACACCATATATTTT. Protein product: CASSSKTGASGNTIYF.

V is TRBV19 and J is TRBJ1-4; 7 nucleotides match TRBD1. There are 15 residues in the CDR3. Germline V gene lookup returns CDR1 LNHDA and CDR2 SQIVND (reference sequence). The ends lost 4 bases at V and 5 bases at J; junction bases unmatched: 7. DNA for the CDR3: TGTGCCAGTAGTAAATTGGACAGGCAAAATGAAAAACTGTTTTTT. Its protein product is CASSKLDRQNEKLFF.

The rearrangement links TRBV7-2 to TRBJ1-4; TRBD1 might be the D (5 bases). CDR1 is SGHTA and CDR2 is FQGNSA in the germline V gene. The CDR3 runs 15 residues. Trimming took 2 bases from V and 7 from J, leaving 14 bases between them. The CDR3 DNA sequence: TGTGCCAGCAGCTTATGGGGGGGTAATAGTGAAAAACTGTTTTTT. The encoded protein is CASSLWGGNSEKLFF.

Points on this clone: The identical CDR3 is also encoded by other nucleotide sequences in the sample. The V gene is TRBV5-5, the J gene TRBJ1-5, with 10 bases matching TRBD1. Trimming took 4 bases from V and 3 from J; bases not matched to a gene: 4. The CDR3 consists of 15 residues. Per germline, CDR1 SGHKS and CDR2 YYEKEE (reference sequence). The chain's CDR3 is CASSPDRGFNQPQHF. The CDR3, as DNA: TGTGCCAGCAGCCCGGACAGGGGGTTCAATCAGCCCCAGCATTTT.

The chain joins TRBV30 to TRBJ2-2; unclear D gene. Germline V gene lookup returns CDR1 GTSNPN and CDR2 SVGIG (reference sequence). The CDR3 sequence is 14 residues long. The germline V and J ends were trimmed by 6 bases and 0 bases, with 11 bases remaining between them. CDR3 region: CACLGLANTGELFF. The CDR3 DNA follows: TGTGCCTGCTTGGGCTTAGCGAACACCGGGGAGCTGTTTTTT.